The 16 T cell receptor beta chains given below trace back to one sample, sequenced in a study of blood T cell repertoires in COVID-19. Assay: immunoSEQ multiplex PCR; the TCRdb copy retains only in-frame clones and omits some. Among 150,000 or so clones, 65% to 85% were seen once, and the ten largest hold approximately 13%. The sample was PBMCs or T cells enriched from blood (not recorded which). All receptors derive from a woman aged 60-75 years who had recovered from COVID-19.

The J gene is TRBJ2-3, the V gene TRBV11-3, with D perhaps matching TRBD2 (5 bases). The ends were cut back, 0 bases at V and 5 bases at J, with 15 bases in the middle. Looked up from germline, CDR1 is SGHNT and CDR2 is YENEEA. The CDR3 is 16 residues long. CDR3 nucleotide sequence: TGTGCCAGCAGCTTAGAAGGGAGTAGTAGAGGAGATACGCAGTATTTT. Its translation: CASSLEGSSRGDTQYF.

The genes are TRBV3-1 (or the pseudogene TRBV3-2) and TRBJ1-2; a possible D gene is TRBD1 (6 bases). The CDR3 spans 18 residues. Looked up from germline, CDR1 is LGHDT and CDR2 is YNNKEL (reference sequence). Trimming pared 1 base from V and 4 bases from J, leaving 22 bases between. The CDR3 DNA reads TGTGCCAGCAGCCAAGCTCCTCTTGGGGGGGGCTCGAGCTATGGCTACACCTTC. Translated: CASSQAPLGGGSSYGYTF.

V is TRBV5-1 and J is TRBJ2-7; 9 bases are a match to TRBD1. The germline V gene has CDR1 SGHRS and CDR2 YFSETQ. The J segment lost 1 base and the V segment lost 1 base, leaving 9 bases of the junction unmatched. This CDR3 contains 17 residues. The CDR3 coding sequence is TGCGCCAGCAGCTTGACTACAGGGGGCCCACTTTCCTACGAGCAGTACTTC. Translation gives CASSLTTGGPLSYEQYF.

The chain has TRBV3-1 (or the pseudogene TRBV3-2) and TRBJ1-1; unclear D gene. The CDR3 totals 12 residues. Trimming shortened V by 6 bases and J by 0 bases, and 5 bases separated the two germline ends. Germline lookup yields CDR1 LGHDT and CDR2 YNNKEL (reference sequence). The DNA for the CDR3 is TGTGCCAGCAGGGCCCTGAACACTGAAGCTTTCTTT. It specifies CASRALNTEAFF.

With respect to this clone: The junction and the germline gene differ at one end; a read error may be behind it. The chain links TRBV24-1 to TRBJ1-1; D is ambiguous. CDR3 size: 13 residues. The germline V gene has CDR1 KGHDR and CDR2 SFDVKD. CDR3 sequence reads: CATSDFGRTGAFF. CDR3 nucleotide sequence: TGTGCCACCAGTGATTTTGGCAGGACTGGAGCTTTCTTT.

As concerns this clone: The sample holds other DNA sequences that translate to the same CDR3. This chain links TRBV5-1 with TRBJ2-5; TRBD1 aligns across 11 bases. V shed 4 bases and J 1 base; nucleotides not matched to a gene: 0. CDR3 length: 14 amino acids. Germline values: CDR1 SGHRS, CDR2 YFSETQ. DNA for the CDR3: TGCGCCAGCAGCGGACAGGGGGCCCAAGAGACCCAGTACTTC. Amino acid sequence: CASSGQGAQETQYF.

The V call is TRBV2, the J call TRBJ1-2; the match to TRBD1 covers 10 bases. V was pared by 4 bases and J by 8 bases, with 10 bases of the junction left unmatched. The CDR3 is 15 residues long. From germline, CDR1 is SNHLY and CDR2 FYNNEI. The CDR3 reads CASSVDRGRDSGYTF. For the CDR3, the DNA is TGTGCCAGCAGTGTCGACAGGGGGCGCGATTCGGGCTACACCTTC.

The CDR3 nucleotides are TGTGCCAGCAGTCCCGCTTGGTCCGGGATCACCGGGGAGCTGTTTTTT. Protein: CASSPAWSGITGELFF. The chain uses TRBV2 and TRBJ2-2; D possibly corresponds to TRBD2 (5 bases). The CDR3 totals 16 residues. Per the germline V gene, CDR1 is SNHLY and CDR2 is FYNNEI. With 5 bases removed from V and 4 bases from J, the gap between germline ends came to 17 bases.

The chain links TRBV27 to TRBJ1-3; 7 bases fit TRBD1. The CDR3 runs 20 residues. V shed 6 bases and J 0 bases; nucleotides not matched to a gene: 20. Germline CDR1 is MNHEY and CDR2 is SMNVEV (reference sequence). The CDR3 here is CASSRSGTAFSRSSGNTIYF. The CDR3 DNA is TGTGCCAGCAGCCGCTCCGGGACAGCCTTCTCTCGATCCTCTGGAAACACCATATATTTT.

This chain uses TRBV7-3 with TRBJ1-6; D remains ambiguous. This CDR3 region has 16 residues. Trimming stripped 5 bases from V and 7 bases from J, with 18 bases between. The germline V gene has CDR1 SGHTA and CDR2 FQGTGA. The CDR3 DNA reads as TGTGCCAGCAGCCTAATGCACCGGGAAACGAATTCACCCCTCCACTTT. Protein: CASSLMHRETNSPLHF.

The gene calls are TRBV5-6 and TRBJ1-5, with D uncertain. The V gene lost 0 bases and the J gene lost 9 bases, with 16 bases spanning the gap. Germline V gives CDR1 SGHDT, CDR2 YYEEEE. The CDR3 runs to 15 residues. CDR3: CASSLAGSAAAPQHF. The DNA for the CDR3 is TGTGCCAGCAGCTTGGCGGGGTCAGCCGCGGCGCCCCAGCATTTT.

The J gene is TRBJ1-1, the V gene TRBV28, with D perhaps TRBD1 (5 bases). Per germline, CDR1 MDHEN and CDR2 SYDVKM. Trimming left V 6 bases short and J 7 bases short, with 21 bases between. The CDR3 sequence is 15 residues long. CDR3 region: CASSPGGGTGDEAFF. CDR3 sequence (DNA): TGTGCCAGCAGCCCCGGGGGAGGTACGGGAGATGAAGCTTTCTTT. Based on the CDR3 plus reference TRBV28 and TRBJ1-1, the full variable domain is DVKVTQSSRYLVKRTGEKVFLECVQDMDHENMFWYRQDPGLGLRLIYFSYDVKMKEKGDIPEGYSVSREKKERFSLILESASTNQTSMYLCASSPGGGTGDEAFFGQGTRLTVV.

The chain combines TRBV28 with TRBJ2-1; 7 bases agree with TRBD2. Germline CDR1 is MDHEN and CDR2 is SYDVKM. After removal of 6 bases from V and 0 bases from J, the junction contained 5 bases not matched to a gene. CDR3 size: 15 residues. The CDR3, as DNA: TGTGCCAGCAGCCCGCTAGCGGCCTCCTACAATGAGCAGTTCTTC. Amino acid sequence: CASSPLAASYNEQFF.

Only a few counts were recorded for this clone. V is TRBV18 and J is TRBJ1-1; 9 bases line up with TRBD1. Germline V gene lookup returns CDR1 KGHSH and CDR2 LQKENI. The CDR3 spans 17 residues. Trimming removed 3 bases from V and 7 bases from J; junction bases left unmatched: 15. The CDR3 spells CASSPDYRDRDGSEAFF. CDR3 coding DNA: TGTGCCAGCTCACCGGACTACCGGGACAGGGATGGAAGTGAAGCTTTCTTT.

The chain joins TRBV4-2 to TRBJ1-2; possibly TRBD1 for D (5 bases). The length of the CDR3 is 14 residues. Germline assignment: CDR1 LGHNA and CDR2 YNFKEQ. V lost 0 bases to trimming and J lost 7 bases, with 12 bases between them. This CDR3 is CASSQDGQGGGYTF. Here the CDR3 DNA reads TGTGCCAGCAGCCAAGATGGGCAGGGAGGTGGCTACACCTTC.

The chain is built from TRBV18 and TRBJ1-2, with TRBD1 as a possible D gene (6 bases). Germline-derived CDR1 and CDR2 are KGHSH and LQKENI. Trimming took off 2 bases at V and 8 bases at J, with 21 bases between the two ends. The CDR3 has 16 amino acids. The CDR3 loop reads CASSPGTTLDLVGYTF. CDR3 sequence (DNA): TGTGCCAGCTCACCAGGGACAACGCTAGACTTGGTGGGCTACACCTTC.